This T cell receptor beta chain was sequenced for a study of response to subunit inactivated influenza vaccine. This clonotype has ten or more counts. The germline V gene encodes CDR1 SGHAT and CDR2 FQNNGV. This CDR3 is 14 amino acids long. J was trimmed by 4 bases and V by 1 base; bases with no gene match: 3. TCRdb ran MiXCR on the RT-PCR reads and lists one entry per CDR3 protein. Seen here are a few hundred thousand distinct CDR3 sequences, 14% observed once, and the top ten hold around 10%. This TCR derives from a man aged 45-65 years who received an inactivated influenza vaccine. Specimen: PBMCs from blood, collected 11 to 12 days after vaccination. The rearrangement links TRBV11-2 to TRBJ2-7; 8 nucleotides line up with TRBD1. DNA of the CDR3: TGTGCCAGCAGCTTAGGGACAGGGAGGTACGAGCAGTACTTC. This encodes CASSLGTGRYEQYF.